This section outlines one TCR beta chain sequence together with its context. Its antigen is unidentified. The sample originates from a study of shared clonotypes between healthy human individuals. Study-wide background: For every donor, three CD4 naive, three CD4 memory, two CD8 naive and one CD8 memory plates were used. Study-level findings and limits: Rarefaction showed that sequencing of sorted subsets was incomplete (despite large depth).

Germline V lookup: CDR1 SGHRS, CDR2 YFSETQ. The CDR3 extends over 14 amino acids. V was shortened by 7 bases and J by 3 bases, with 13 bases between the two germline ends. As originally analysed: From ImmunoSEQ came sequences covering only the junction and carrying no quality scores, so filtering differed. Sequencing used immunoSEQ multiplex PCR; TCRdb keeps in-frame clones, though not all of them. V, J and clone size are taken as reported in that table, and D and trimming were inferred from the DNA itself. The repertoire has around 100,000 clones, about 67% of them found once; the top ten carry more than 20%.

V gene TRBV5-1 combines with J gene TRBJ2-2, with D possibly matching TRBD2 (6 bases). This receptor was taken from a woman aged 30 to 39 in good health. The specimen was memory CD8+ T cells sorted from blood. Described subset: CD45RO+ cells pooled with CCR7-negative TemRA cells. This CDR3 reads CASHLGTYTGELFF. The CDR3 DNA reads as TGCGCCAGCCATTTGGGGACTTACACCGGGGAGCTGTTTTTT.